This T cell receptor (beta chain) is drawn from a study of cytomegalovirus exposure and HLA in healthy donors. Findings and limits, study-wide: Reportedly, cytomegalovirus status was diagnosed with high sensitivity and specificity. Relative to the approximately 700-donor mean, N-insertions were reportedly fewer in an Asian-associated ancestry cluster in a later analysis.

The germline V gene encodes CDR1 SGHRS and CDR2 YFSETQ. V lost 4 bases to trimming and J lost 5 bases, with 30 bases between them. The CDR3 runs 19 residues. With 60 Vbeta and 13 Jbeta primers, the PCR was carried out. Original processing notes: Approximately 10 million shared chains were among around 80 million unique TCR beta chains counted in a later analysis. The protocol was immunoSEQ multiplex PCR, while the TCRdb copy is restricted to in-frame clones and leaves out a portion. The V and J calls and clone size are taken from that table; D and trimming were inferred from the DNA. The repertoire has 150,000 to 200,000 clones, 70% to 85% of them found once; the top ten carry 4.8%. Concerning this clone itself: Its antigen is still unknown.

This chain uses TRBV5-1 with TRBJ2-5; D possibly corresponds to TRBD1 (7 bases). This sequence originates from a man in his late teens or twenties in good health and CMV-seronegative. The specimen sequenced was PBMCs. CDR3 sequence reads: CASSHQTGPQGRPSETQYF. DNA for the CDR3: TGCGCCAGCAGCCATCAGACCGGTCCACAGGGGAGGCCCTCTGAGACCCAGTACTTC.